This T cell receptor (beta chain) was captured in a study of regulatory T cells. The study, taken as a whole, reports: Hydrophobic residues at CDR3 positions 6 and 7 were enriched in conventional CD4+ T cells of CD3G-deficient patients. Regulatory T cells showed the strongest V-J pair restriction and V/J gene skewing among patient repertoires.

The primer mix had 52 TRBV and 13 TRBJ primers. Sequenced by immunoSEQ multiplex PCR; TCRdb stores in-frame clones only, minus some. The table includes some 31,000 clones, nearly 95% detected once. A word on this clone: Its target is unknown.

Patients aged 2 to 39 years had fewer naive T cells. CD4+ cells were sorted into CD25-high CD127-low regulatory cells and CD25-low CD127-high conventional cells. The CDR3 consists of 14 residues. Germline V gene data show CDR1 as ENHRY and CDR2 as SYGVKD. Trimming at V came to 10 bases and at J to 6 bases, leaving 12 bases not matched to a gene. This TCR was sampled from a child aged 2 to 15 with CD3G deficiency. This rearrangement joins TRBV10-3 to TRBJ2-7; TRBD1 aligns across 10 bases. Source material: conventional CD4+ T cells sorted from blood. The CDR3 reads CATATGTGVAEQYF. CDR3 DNA sequence: TGTGCCACCGCTACCGGGACAGGGGTAGCCGAGCAGTACTTC.